This T cell receptor beta chain was obtained from a study of blood T cell repertoires in COVID-19. Study-level information: From the United States, Italy and Spain came samples of acute and convalescent COVID-19. Sources were T cells, B-cell-depleted T cells, or PBMCs; the material itself was cDNA or gDNA.

Original data processing: It was from reference gene primer amplification that nucleated cell counts were estimated. Produced via immunoSEQ multiplex PCR; TCRdb's table is partial and in-frame only. The V and J calls and clone size were taken over from that table, and D and trimming were inferred from the DNA. The profile covers under 250,000 clones, with about 83% appearing a single time and about 2.3% taken by the ten largest. Germline V CDR1 and CDR2: SEHNR, FQNEAQ (reference sequence). V shed 5 bases, J shed 8 bases, and the junction held 9 bases outside the gene matches. The length of the CDR3 is 14 residues.

Sequencing input: peripheral blood. The TCR comes from a woman aged 40 to 50 with active or convalescent COVID-19. The chain couples TRBV7-9 to TRBJ2-1; 7 bases are shared with TRBD2. The CDR3 coding sequence is TGTGCCAGCAGCACTAAAAGGGGAGGGGATGAGCAGTTCTTC. This encodes CASSTKRGGDEQFF.